These 20 T cell receptor beta chains share one sample of origin, sequenced in a study of PD-1 blockade in classical Hodgkin lymphoma. The table came from immunoSEQ multiplex PCR; TCRdb's copy has only in-frame clones and leaves some out. Here the sample spans 130,000 to 150,000 clones, around 84% being singletons. Brentuximab vedotin exposure varied, and every patient relapsed after autologous stem cell transplantation. The material was peripheral blood mononuclear cells (PBMCs), obtained before the second cycle of nivolumab. The receptor set was obtained from a human donor with classical Hodgkin lymphoma.

This chain joins TRBV28 and TRBJ2-1; 10 nucleotides line up with TRBD2. J was trimmed by 10 bases and V by 6 bases; bases with no gene match: 12. Germline CDR1 MDHEN, CDR2 SYDVKM. The CDR3 sequence is 15 residues long. The DNA for the CDR3 is TGTGCCAGCAGCGCGGGTCTAGCGGGAGTTGAGGAGCAGTTCTTC. Translating it yields CASSAGLAGVEEQFF.

This sequence joins TRBV5-4 and TRBJ2-5; TRBD1 agrees at 10 bases. Germline CDR1 and CDR2: SGHNT and YYREEE (reference sequence). CDR3 length equals 14 residues. Trimming took 7 bases from V and 2 from J; bases not matched to a gene: 5. The CDR3 loop is CASYRTGGQETQYF. The CDR3 nucleotides are TGTGCCAGCTACCGGACAGGGGGGCAAGAGACCCAGTACTTC.

The genes are TRBV9 and TRBJ2-5; D unclear. The germline V gene encodes CDR1 SGDLS and CDR2 YYNGEE. This CDR3 has 16 amino acids. Trimming left V 0 bases short and J 1 base short, with 13 bases between. The CDR3 nucleotides are TGTGCCAGCAGCGTAGGTTACCACCACCTCCAAGAGACCCAGTACTTC. Protein: CASSVGYHHLQETQYF.

This chain joins TRBV6-6 and TRBJ1-3; D remains ambiguous. Germline lookup yields CDR1 MNHNY and CDR2 SVGAGI (reference sequence). V was shortened by 2 bases and J by 0 bases, with 11 bases between the two germline ends. CDR3 length: 16 residues. CDR3 sequence: CASSYDHRASGNTIYF. The CDR3 DNA follows: TGTGCCAGCAGTTACGACCATCGGGCCTCTGGAAACACCATATATTTT.

The chain couples TRBV10-1 to TRBJ2-7; perhaps D is TRBD1 or TRBD2 (7 bases each). Germline CDR1 WNHNN, CDR2 SYGVQD (reference sequence). The CDR3 is made up of 14 amino acids. V was trimmed by 4 bases and J by 7 bases, leaving 17 bases between them. CDR3 region: CASSGTGEGEEQYF. In DNA, the CDR3 is TGCGCCAGCAGTGGAACAGGGGAGGGAGAAGAGCAGTACTTC.

The rearrangement links TRBV11-2 to TRBJ1-5; TRBD1 agrees at 7 bases. Germline V gene sequence: CDR1 SGHAT, CDR2 FQNNGV. V was pared by 1 base and J by 4 bases, with 7 bases of the junction left unmatched. The CDR3 runs to 16 residues. Here the CDR3 DNA reads TGTGCCAGCAGCTTAGGCCACAGGGGTCGGAATCAGCCCCAGCATTTT. Protein sequence: CASSLGHRGRNQPQHF.

The J gene is TRBJ2-7, the V gene TRBV29-1; perhaps TRBD2 as D (6 bases). CDR1 SQVTM and CDR2 ANQGSEA come from the germline V gene. Trimming stripped 1 base from V and 2 bases from J, with 9 bases between. The CDR3 runs 13 residues. CDR3 residues: CSVEGDFTYEQYF. The CDR3 coding sequence is TGCAGCGTTGAAGGGGACTTTACCTACGAGCAGTACTTC.

A few counts support this clone. This chain uses TRBV5-4 with TRBJ1-2; D is uncertain. Germline V CDR1 and CDR2: SGHNT, YYREEE (reference sequence). CDR3 size: 13 residues. The V end was cut by 1 base, the J end by 1 base, with 5 bases between. The CDR3 region is CASSLNSNYGYTF. The CDR3 DNA sequence: TGTGCCAGCAGCTTGAACAGTAACTATGGCTACACCTTC. Complete variable domain (other parts from reference TRBV5-4 and TRBJ1-2): ETGVTQSPTHLIKTRGQQVTLRCSSQSGHNTVSWYQQALGQGPQFIFQYYREEENGRGNFPPRFSGLQFPNYSSELNVNALELDDSALYLCASSLNSNYGYTFGSGTRLTVV.

The rearrangement joins TRBV7-9 to TRBJ2-2, with 9 bases lining up with TRBD1. This CDR3 contains 16 residues. With V trimmed by 6 bases and J by 4 bases, 9 bases remained unmatched. CDR1 and CDR2 (germline): SEHNR, FQNEAQ (reference sequence). The CDR3 spells CASRPGQGKGTGELFF. The CDR3 DNA follows: TGTGCCAGCAGGCCGGGACAGGGCAAGGGCACCGGGGAGCTGTTTTTT.

Only a few counts were recorded for this clone. CDR3 sequence (DNA): TGTGCCAGCAGCTTAGAGGGGAACACTGAAGCTTTCTTT. Translating gives CASSLEGNTEAFF. V gene TRBV7-3 combines with J gene TRBJ1-1; D not certain. In germline, CDR1 is SGHTA, CDR2 FQGTGA. The CDR3 runs to 13 residues. The germline V and J ends were trimmed by 2 bases and 1 base, with 5 bases remaining between them.

The chain couples TRBV27 to TRBJ2-1, with 12 positions matching TRBD2. The CDR3 extends over 15 amino acids. The junction had 3 bases not matched to a gene; V was cut back by 5 bases and J by 4 bases. The germline CDR1 and CDR2 sequences are MNHEY and SMNVEV (reference sequence). The CDR3 region is CASSTSGGLYNEQFF. Here the CDR3 DNA reads TGTGCCAGCAGTACTAGCGGGGGGCTGTACAATGAGCAGTTCTTC.

The chain joins TRBV7-2 to TRBJ2-5; 7 bases map to TRBD1. Germline V gene lookup returns CDR1 SGHTA and CDR2 FQGNSA. The V gene end was trimmed by 3 bases and the J gene end by 2 bases; junction bases not matched to a gene: 6. There are 15 residues in the CDR3. The CDR3 sequence is CASSFLPTGQETQYF. The CDR3 bases are TGTGCCAGCAGCTTTTTACCGACAGGGCAAGAGACCCAGTACTTC.

The rearrangement joins TRBV6-5 to TRBJ2-5; 9 nucleotides align to TRBD1. The V gene's germline CDR1 is MNHEY and CDR2 SVGAGI. The J segment lost 4 bases and the V segment lost 1 base, leaving 4 bases of the junction unmatched. The CDR3 contains 15 residues. CDR3 loop: CASSYFGTGPETQYF. CDR3 in DNA: TGTGCCAGCAGTTACTTTGGGACAGGGCCAGAGACCCAGTACTTC.

The chain recombines TRBV6-5 with TRBJ1-3, with TRBD1 matching over 7 bases. Trimming at V came to 0 bases and at J to 7 bases, leaving 3 bases not matched to a gene. The CDR3 has 14 residues. Germline V gives CDR1 MNHEY, CDR2 SVGAGI. This CDR3 reads CASSYSLTGNTIYF. The CDR3 DNA reads TGTGCCAGCAGTTACTCGTTGACAGGGAACACCATATATTTT.

This chain joins TRBV5-1 and TRBJ2-5; TRBD2 aligns across 10 bases. CDR3 size: 16 residues. V lost 5 bases, J lost 2 bases, and 9 bases stayed unmatched. From germline, CDR1 is SGHRS and CDR2 YFSETQ. CDR3 DNA: TGCGCCAGCAGATCCTTTGGACTAGCGGTACAAGAGACCCAGTACTTC. This gives the protein CASRSFGLAVQETQYF.

V is TRBV29-1 and J is TRBJ2-1; 7 bases fit TRBD2. Per the germline V gene, CDR1 is SQVTM and CDR2 is ANQGSEA. V dropped 6 bases and J dropped 9; count of bases not matched to a gene: 11. CDR3 length: 13 amino acids. The CDR3 sequence: CSVGTNSWGEQFF. CDR3 DNA sequence: TGCAGCGTCGGGACTAATTCATGGGGTGAGCAGTTCTTC.

This rearrangement joins TRBV13 to TRBJ2-2; D is ambiguous. Germline values: CDR1 PRHDT, CDR2 FYEKMQ (reference sequence). V lost 3 bases and J lost 6, with 20 bases in between. The CDR3 loop spans 17 amino acids. The CDR3: CASSLSPVVGVPGELFF. The CDR3 DNA is TGTGCCAGCAGCTTGTCCCCGGTTGTTGGGGTACCCGGGGAGCTGTTTTTT.

The V and J genes are TRBV6-6 and TRBJ2-5; 8 nucleotides match TRBD2. The tail of the sequence fits TRBJ2-7 better, so the J call may be wrong. CDR3 length equals 13 residues. Germline V gene lookup returns CDR1 MNHNY and CDR2 SVGAGI (reference sequence). The CDR3 DNA reads TGTGCCAGCTGGGGACTAGGAGCCTACGAGCAGTACTTC. It codes for CASWGLGAYEQYF.

The V gene is TRBV4-1, the J gene TRBJ2-1; a possible D gene is TRBD2 (6 bases). This CDR3 comprises 18 residues. The V end lost 5 bases, the J end lost 3 bases, and 23 bases lay between the germline ends. Germline lookup yields CDR1 MGHRA and CDR2 YSYEKL. Here the CDR3 DNA reads TGCGCCAGCAGCTCCGGGACTCAAAGGGGTCGGGGCTACAATGAGCAGTTCTTC. Translated: CASSSGTQRGRGYNEQFF.

J is TRBJ2-1 and V is TRBV7-2; 7 bases line up with TRBD2. V gave up 4 bases and J gave up 4 bases; unmatched junction bases: 13. The CDR3 runs to 17 residues. Germline assignment: CDR1 SGHTA and CDR2 FQGNSA. The CDR3 bases are TGTGCCAGCAGCTCACAACGGGGAGCGGGGCGGTACAATGAGCAGTTCTTC. Translating gives CASSSQRGAGRYNEQFF.